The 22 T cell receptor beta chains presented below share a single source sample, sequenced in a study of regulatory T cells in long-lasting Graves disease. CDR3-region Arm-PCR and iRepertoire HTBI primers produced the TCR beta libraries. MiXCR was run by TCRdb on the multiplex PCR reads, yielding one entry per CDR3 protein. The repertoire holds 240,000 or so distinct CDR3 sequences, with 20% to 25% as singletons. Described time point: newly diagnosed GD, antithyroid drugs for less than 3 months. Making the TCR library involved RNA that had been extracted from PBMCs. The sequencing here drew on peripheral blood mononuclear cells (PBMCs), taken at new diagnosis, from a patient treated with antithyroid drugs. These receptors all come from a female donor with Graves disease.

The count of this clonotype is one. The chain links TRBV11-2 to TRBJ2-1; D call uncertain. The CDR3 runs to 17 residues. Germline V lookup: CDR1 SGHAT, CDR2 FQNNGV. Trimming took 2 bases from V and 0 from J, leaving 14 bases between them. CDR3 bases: TGTGCCAGCAGCTTAACGGGCCGTGTCGACTCCTACAATGAGCAGTTCTTC. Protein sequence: CASSLTGRVDSYNEQFF.

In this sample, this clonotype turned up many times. The CDR3 is CASGRAYTGELFF. The CDR3 DNA is TGTGCCAGCGGGAGGGCCTACACCGGGGAGCTGTTTTTT. The chain uses TRBV2 and TRBJ2-2; 7 nucleotides align to TRBD2. Germline loops: CDR1 SNHLY, CDR2 FYNNEI. V shed 8 bases, J shed 3 bases, and the junction held 3 bases outside the gene matches. This CDR3 region has 13 residues.

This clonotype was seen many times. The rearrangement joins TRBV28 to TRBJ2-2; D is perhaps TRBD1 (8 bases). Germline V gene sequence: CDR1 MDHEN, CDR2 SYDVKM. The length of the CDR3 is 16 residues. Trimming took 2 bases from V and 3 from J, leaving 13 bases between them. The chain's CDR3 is CASSLPQGGYTGELFF. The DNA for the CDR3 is TGTGCCAGCAGTTTACCACAGGGGGGGTACACCGGGGAGCTGTTTTTT.

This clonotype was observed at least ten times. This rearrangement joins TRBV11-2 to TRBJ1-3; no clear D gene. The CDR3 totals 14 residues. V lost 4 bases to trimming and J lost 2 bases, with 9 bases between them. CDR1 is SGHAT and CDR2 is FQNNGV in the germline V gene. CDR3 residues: CASSSSSTGNTIYF. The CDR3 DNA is TGTGCCAGCAGCTCCTCCAGTACTGGAAACACCATATATTTT.

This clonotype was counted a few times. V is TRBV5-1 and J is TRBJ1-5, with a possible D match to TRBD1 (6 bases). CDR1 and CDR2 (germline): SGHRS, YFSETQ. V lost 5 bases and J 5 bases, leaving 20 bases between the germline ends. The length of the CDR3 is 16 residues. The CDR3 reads CASRQNPDRADQPQHF. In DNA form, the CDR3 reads TGCGCCAGCAGGCAAAATCCGGACAGAGCCGATCAGCCCCAGCATTTT.

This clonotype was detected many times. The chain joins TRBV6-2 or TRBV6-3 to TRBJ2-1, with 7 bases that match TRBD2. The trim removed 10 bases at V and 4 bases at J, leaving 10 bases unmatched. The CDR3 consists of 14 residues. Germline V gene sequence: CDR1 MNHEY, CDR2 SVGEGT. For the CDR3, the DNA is TGTGCCACCGTAAGGGCGGGGGTTTACAATGAGCAGTTCTTC. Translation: CATVRAGVYNEQFF.

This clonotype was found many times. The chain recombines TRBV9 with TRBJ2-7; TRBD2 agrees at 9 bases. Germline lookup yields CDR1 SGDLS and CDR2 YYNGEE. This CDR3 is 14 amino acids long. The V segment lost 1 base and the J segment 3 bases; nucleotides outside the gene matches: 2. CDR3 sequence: CASSVLAGDYEQYF. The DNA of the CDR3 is TGTGCCAGCAGCGTATTAGCGGGAGACTACGAGCAGTACTTC. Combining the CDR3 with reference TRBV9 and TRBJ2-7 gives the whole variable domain DSGVTQTPKHLITATGQRVTLRCSPRSGDLSVYWYQQSLDQGLQFLIQYYNGEERAKGNILERFSAQQFPDLHSELNLSSLELGDSALYFCASSVLAGDYEQYFGPGTRLTVT.

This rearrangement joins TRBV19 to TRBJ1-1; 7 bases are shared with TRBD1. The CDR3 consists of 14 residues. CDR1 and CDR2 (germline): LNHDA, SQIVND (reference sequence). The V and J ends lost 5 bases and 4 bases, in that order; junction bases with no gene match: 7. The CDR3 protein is CASSEDRSATEAFF. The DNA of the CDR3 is TGTGCCAGTAGTGAGGACAGGTCGGCCACTGAAGCTTTCTTT.

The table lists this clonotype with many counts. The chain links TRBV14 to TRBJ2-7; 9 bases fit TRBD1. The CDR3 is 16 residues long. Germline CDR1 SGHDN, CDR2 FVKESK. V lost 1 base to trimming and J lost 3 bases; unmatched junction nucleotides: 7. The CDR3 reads CASSQGPGTGHYEQYF. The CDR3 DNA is TGTGCCAGCAGCCAAGGGCCCGGGACAGGGCACTACGAGCAGTACTTC.

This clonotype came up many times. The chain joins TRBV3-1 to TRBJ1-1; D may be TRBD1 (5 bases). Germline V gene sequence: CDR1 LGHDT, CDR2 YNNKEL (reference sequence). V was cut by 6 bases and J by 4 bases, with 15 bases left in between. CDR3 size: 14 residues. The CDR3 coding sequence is TGTGCCAGCAGACAGGAAGGAAGGACCACTGAAGCTTTCTTT. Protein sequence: CASRQEGRTTEAFF.

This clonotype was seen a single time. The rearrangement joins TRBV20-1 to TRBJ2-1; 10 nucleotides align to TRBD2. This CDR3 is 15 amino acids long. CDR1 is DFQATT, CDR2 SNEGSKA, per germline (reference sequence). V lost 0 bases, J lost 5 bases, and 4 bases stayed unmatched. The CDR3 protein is CSARELAGTHNEQFF. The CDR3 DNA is TGCAGTGCTAGAGAACTAGCGGGAACGCACAATGAGCAGTTCTTC.

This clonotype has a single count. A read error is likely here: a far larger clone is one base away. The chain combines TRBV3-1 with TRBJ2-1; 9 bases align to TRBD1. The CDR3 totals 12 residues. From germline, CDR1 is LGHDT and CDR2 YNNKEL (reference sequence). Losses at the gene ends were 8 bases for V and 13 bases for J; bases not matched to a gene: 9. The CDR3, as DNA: TGTGCCAGCGGCGAGTACAGGGGGCTTCAGTTCTTC. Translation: CASGEYRGLQFF.

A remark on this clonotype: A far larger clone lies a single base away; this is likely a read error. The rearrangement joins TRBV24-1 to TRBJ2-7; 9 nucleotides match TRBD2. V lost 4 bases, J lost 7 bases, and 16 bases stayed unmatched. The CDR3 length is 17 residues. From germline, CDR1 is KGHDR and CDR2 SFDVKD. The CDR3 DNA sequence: TGTGCCACCAGTGACAGCGGACTAGCGCGAGGATACAATGAGCAGTACTTC. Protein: CATSDSGLARGYNEQYF.

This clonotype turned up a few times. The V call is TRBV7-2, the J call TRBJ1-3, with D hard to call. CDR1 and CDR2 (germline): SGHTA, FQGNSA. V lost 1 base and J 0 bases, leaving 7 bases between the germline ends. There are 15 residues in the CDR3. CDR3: CASSLGRNSGNTIYF. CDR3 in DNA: TGTGCCAGCAGCTTAGGGCGCAACTCTGGAAACACCATATATTTT.

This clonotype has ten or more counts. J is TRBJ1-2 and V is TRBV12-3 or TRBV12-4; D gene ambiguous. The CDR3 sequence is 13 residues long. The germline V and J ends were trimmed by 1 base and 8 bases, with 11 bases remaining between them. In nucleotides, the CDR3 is TGTGCCAGCAGTTTAGGTAAAGTGCCCGGCTACACCTTC. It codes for CASSLGKVPGYTF.

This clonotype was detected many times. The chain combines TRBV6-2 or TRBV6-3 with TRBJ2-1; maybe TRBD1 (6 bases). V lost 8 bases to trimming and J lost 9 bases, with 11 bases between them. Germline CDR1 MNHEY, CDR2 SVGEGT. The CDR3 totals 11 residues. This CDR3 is CASLRGGEQFF. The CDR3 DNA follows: TGTGCCAGCCTCAGAGGGGGTGAGCAGTTCTTC.

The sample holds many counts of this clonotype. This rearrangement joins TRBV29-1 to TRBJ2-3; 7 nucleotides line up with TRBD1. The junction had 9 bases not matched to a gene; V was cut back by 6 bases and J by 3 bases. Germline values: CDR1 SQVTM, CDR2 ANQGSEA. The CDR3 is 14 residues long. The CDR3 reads CSVKQGIGTDTQYF. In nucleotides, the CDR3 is TGCAGCGTCAAACAGGGGATAGGGACAGATACGCAGTATTTT.

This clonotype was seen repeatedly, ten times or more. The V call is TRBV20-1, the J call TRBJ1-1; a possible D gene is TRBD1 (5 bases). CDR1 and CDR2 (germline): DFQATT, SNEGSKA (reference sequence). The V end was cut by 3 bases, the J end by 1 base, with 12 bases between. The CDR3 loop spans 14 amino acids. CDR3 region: CSAREGGTNTEAFF. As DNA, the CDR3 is TGCAGTGCTAGGGAGGGAGGGACGAACACTGAAGCTTTCTTT.

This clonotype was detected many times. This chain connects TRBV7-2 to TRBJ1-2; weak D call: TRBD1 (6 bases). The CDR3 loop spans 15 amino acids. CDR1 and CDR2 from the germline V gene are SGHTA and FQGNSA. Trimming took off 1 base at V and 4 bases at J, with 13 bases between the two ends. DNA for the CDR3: TGTGCCAGCAGCTTAGTCGGAGGGGGGACCTATGGCTACACCTTC. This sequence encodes CASSLVGGGTYGYTF.

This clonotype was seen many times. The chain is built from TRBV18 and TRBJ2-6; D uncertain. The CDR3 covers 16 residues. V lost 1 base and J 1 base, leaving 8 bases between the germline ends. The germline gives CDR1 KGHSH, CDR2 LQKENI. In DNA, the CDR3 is TGTGCCAGCTCACCACTGTTCCCTTCTGGGGCCAACGTCCTGACTTTC. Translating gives CASSPLFPSGANVLTF.

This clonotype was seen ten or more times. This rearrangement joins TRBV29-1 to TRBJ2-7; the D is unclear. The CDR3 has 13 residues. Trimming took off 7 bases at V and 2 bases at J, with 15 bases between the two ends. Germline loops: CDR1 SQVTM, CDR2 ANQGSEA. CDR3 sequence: CSARLDTPYEQYF. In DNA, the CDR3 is TGCAGCGCCCGCCTCGACACCCCCTACGAGCAGTACTTC.

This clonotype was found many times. This CDR3 is CASRGLQGGRNTEAFF. In DNA, the CDR3 is TGTGCCAGCAGAGGGTTGCAAGGAGGTCGGAACACTGAAGCTTTCTTT. The V call is TRBV2, the J call TRBJ1-1; D uncertain. Trimming took off 6 bases at V and 1 base at J, with 18 bases between the two ends. The CDR3 runs to 16 residues. CDR1 is SNHLY and CDR2 is FYNNEI in the germline V gene.